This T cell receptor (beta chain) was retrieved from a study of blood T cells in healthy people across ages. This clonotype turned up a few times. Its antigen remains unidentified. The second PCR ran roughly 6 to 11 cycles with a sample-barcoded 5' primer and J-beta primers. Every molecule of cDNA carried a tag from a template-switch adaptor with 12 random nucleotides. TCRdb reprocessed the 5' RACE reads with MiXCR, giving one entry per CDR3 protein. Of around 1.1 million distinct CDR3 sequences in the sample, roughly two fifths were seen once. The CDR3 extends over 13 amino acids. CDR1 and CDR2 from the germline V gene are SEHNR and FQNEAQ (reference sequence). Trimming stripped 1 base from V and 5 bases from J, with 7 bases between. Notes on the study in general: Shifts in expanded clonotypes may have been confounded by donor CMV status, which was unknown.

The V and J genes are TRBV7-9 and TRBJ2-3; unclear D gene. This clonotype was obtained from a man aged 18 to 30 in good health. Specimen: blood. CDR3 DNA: TGTGCCAGCAGCTTAGATTACGAAGATACGCAGTATTTT. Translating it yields CASSLDYEDTQYF.